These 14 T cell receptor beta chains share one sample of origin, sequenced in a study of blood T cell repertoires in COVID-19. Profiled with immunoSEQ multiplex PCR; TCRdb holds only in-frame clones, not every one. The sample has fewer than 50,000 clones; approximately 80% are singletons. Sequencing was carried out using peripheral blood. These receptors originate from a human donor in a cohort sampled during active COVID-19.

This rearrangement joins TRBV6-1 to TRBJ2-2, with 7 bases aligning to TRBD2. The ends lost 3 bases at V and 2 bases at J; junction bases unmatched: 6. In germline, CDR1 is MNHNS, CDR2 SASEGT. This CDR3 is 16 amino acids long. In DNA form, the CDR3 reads TGTGCCAGCAGTGATCGGCTAGCGGACAACACCGGGGAGCTGTTTTTT. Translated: CASSDRLADNTGELFF.

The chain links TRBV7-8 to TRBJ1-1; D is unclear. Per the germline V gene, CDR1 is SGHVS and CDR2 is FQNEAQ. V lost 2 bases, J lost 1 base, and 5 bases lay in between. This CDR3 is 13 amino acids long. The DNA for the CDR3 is TGTGCCAGCAGCTTACTCCGGAACACTGAAGCTTTCTTT. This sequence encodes CASSLLRNTEAFF.

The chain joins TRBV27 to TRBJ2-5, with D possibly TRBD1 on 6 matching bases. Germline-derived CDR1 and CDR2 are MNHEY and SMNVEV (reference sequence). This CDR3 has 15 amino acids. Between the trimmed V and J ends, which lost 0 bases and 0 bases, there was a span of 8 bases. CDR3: CASSLSRDNQETQYF. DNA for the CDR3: TGTGCCAGCAGTTTATCCCGGGACAACCAAGAGACCCAGTACTTC.

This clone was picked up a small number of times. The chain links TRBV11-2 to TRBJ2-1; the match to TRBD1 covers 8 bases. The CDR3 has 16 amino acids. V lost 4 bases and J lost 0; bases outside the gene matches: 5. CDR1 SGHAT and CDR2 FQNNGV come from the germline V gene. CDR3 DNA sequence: TGTGCCAGCAGCTCCACAACAGGGGGCTCCTACAATGAGCAGTTCTTC. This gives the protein CASSSTTGGSYNEQFF.

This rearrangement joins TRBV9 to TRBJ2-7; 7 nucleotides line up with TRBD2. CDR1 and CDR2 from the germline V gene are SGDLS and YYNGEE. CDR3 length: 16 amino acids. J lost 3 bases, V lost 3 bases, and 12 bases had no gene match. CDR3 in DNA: TGTGCCAGCAGCGCGGGCGGCGGGAGCTTGAGCTACGAGCAGTACTTC. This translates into CASSAGGGSLSYEQYF. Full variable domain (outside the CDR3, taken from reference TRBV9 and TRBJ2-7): DSGVTQTPKHLITATGQRVTLRCSPRSGDLSVYWYQQSLDQGLQFLIQYYNGEERAKGNILERFSAQQFPDLHSELNLSSLELGDSALYFCASSAGGGSLSYEQYFGPGTRLTVT.

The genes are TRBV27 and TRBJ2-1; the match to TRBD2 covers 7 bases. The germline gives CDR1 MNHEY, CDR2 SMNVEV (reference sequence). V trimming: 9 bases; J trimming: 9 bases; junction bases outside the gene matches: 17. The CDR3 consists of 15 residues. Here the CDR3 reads CARAGVWEILGEQFF. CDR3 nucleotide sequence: TGTGCCAGGGCGGGGGTGTGGGAGATTTTGGGTGAGCAGTTCTTC.

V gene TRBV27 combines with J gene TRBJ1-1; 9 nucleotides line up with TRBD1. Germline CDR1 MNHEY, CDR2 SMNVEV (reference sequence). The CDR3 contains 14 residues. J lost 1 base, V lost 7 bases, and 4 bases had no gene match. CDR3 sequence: CASTTDRGNTEAFF. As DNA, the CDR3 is TGTGCCAGCACCACGGACAGGGGGAACACTGAAGCTTTCTTT.

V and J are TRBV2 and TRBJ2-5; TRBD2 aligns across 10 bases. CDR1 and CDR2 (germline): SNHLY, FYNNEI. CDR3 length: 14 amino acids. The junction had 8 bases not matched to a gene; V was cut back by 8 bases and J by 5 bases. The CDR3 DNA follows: TGTGCCAGCGAGCGGGAGGGCCGTTGGGAGACCCAGTACTTC. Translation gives CASEREGRWETQYF.

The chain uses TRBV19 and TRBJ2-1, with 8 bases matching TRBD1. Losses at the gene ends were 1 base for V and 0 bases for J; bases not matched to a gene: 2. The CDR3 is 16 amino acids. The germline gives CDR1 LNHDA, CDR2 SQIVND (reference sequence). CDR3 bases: TGTGCCAGTAGTATAGGGACAGGGAGCTCCTACAATGAGCAGTTCTTC. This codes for CASSIGTGSSYNEQFF.

The CDR3, as DNA: TGTGCCAGCAGTTCGCACGGGACAGAGAACACTGAAGCTTTCTTT. Translated: CASSSHGTENTEAFF. The chain has TRBV28 and TRBJ1-1, with TRBD1 identical over 7 bases. This CDR3 comprises 15 residues. Germline values: CDR1 MDHEN, CDR2 SYDVKM. V lost 4 bases to trimming and J lost 1 base; unmatched junction nucleotides: 6.

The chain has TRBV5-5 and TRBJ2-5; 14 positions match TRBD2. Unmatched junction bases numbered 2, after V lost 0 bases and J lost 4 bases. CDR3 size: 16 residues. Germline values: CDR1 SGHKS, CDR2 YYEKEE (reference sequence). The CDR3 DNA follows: TGTGCCAGCAGCTTGGCGGGGACTAGCGGGAGAGAGACCCAGTACTTC. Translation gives CASSLAGTSGRETQYF.

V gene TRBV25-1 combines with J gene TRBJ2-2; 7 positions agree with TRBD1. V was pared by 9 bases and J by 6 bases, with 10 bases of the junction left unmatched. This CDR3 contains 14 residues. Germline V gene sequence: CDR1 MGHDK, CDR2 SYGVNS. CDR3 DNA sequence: TGTGCCAGACGCACAGGGGTAAGCGCCGGGGAGCTGTTTTTT. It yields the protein CARRTGVSAGELFF. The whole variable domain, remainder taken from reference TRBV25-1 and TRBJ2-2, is EADIYQTPRYLVIGTGKKITLECSQTMGHDKMYWYQQDPGMELHLIHYSYGVNSTEKGDLSSESTVSRIRTEHFPLTLESARPSHTSQYLCARRTGVSAGELFFGEGSRLTVL.

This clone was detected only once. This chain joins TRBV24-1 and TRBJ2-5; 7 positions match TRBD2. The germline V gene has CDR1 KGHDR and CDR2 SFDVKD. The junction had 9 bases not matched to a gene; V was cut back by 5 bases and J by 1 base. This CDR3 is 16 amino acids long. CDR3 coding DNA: TGTGCCACCAGTGGGGCGGGAGACCACACCCAAGAGACCCAGTACTTC. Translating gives CATSGAGDHTQETQYF.

CDR3: CASSLQSGGFYEQYF. In nucleotides, the CDR3 is TGTGCCAGCAGTCTGCAGAGTGGCGGGTTTTACGAGCAGTACTTC. The chain couples TRBV2 to TRBJ2-7, with D perhaps matching TRBD2 (5 bases). The CDR3 totals 15 residues. CDR1 and CDR2 from the germline V gene are SNHLY and FYNNEI. Trimming left V 5 bases short and J 4 bases short, with 18 bases between.